Listed below are T cell receptor beta chains from one sample, sequenced in a study of PD-1 blockade in classical Hodgkin lymphoma. The repertoire was sequenced with immunoSEQ multiplex PCR; TCRdb's copy has only in-frame clones and lacks some. Seen here are 110,000 or so clones, roughly nine tenths observed once, and the top ten hold 15% to 20%. The specimen comprised peripheral blood mononuclear cells (PBMCs), sampled before the fourth cycle of nivolumab. The receptors were gathered from a human donor with classical Hodgkin lymphoma. Each CDR3 is given with its conserved first and last residue. Fields, in order: CDR3 length, V gene, J gene, clone size, D gene, CDR3 protein, CDR3 DNA. The D gene is left open where the match is weak. The size entry is marked missing in some rows and otherwise reads once, few, many or a size class.

CDR3 length: 15
V gene: TRBV5-1
J gene: TRBJ2-7
clone size: .
D gene: TRBD2
CDR3 protein: CASSLESGSLGEQYF
CDR3 DNA: TGCGCCAGCAGCTTGGAAAGCGGGAGTCTGGGGGAGCAGTACTTC

CDR3 length: 14
V gene: TRBV29-1
J gene: TRBJ1-1
clone size: .
D gene: TRBD1
CDR3 protein: CSVIHRGGNTEAFF
CDR3 DNA: TGCAGCGTGATACACAGGGGAGGGAACACTGAAGCTTTCTTT

CDR3 length: 14
V gene: TRBV2
J gene: TRBJ1-2
clone size: .
D gene: .
CDR3 protein: CASSASGTRYGYTF
CDR3 DNA: TGTGCCAGCAGTGCCTCCGGGACCAGATATGGCTACACCTTC

CDR3 length: 13
V gene: TRBV14
J gene: TRBJ1-2
clone size: once
D gene: .
CDR3 protein: CASSQDRRAGYTF
CDR3 DNA: TGTGCCAGCAGCCAAGATCGCAGGGCTGGCTACACCTTC

CDR3 length: 14
V gene: TRBV2
J gene: TRBJ2-4
clone size: .
D gene: .
CDR3 protein: CASSGGATKNIQYF
CDR3 DNA: TGTGCCAGCAGTGGTGGGGCCACCAAAAACATTCAGTACTTC

CDR3 length: 15
V gene: TRBV5-1
J gene: TRBJ2-5
clone size: .
D gene: TRBD2
CDR3 protein: CASSLGLAGGETQYF
CDR3 DNA: TGCGCCAGCAGCTTGGGGCTAGCGGGAGGAGAGACCCAGTACTTC

CDR3 length: 16
V gene: TRBV25-1
J gene: TRBJ2-7
clone size: .
D gene: TRBD1
CDR3 protein: CASGAGGSYEPYEQYF
CDR3 DNA: TGTGCCAGTGGGGCAGGGGGCTCTTATGAACCCTACGAGCAGTACTTC

CDR3 length: 18
V gene: TRBV5-1
J gene: TRBJ2-2
clone size: .
D gene: TRBD2
CDR3 protein: CASSLRLAGVANTGELFF
CDR3 DNA: TGCGCCAGCAGCCTCCGCCTAGCGGGAGTCGCGAACACCGGGGAGCTGTTTTTT

CDR3 length: 13
V gene: TRBV30
J gene: TRBJ2-4
clone size: .
D gene: .
CDR3 protein: CACLGGVKNIQYF
CDR3 DNA: TGTGCCTGTCTCGGAGGGGTCAAAAACATTCAGTACTTC

CDR3 length: 13
V gene: TRBV11-2
J gene: TRBJ2-7
clone size: .
D gene: TRBD2
CDR3 protein: CASSPSGNYEQYF
CDR3 DNA: TGTGCCAGCAGCCCGAGCGGGAACTACGAGCAGTACTTC

CDR3 length: 13
V gene: TRBV11-2
J gene: TRBJ2-7
clone size: .
D gene: TRBD1
CDR3 protein: CASSQRGPYEQYF
CDR3 DNA: TGTGCCAGCAGCCAGAGGGGGCCCTACGAGCAGTACTTC

CDR3 length: 13
V gene: TRBV5-6
J gene: TRBJ1-4
clone size: .
D gene: .
CDR3 protein: CASSFSEGRKLFF
CDR3 DNA: TGTGCCAGCAGTTTTTCAGAGGGAAGGAAACTGTTTTTT

CDR3 length: 13
V gene: TRBV6-5
J gene: TRBJ1-4
clone size: .
D gene: .
CDR3 protein: CASRWTRGEKLFF
CDR3 DNA: TGTGCCAGCAGATGGACAAGGGGGGAAAAACTGTTTTTT

CDR3 length: 13
V gene: TRBV6-5
J gene: TRBJ1-2
clone size: .
D gene: .
CDR3 protein: CASSRTTNYGYTF
CDR3 DNA: TGTGCCAGCAGTCGGACAACGAACTATGGCTACACCTTC

CDR3 length: 15
V gene: TRBV25-1
J gene: TRBJ1-4
clone size: .
D gene: .
CDR3 protein: CASSEGSSGMEKLFF
CDR3 DNA: TGTGCCAGCAGTGAAGGATCGTCCGGAATGGAAAAACTGTTTTTT

CDR3 length: 15
V gene: TRBV5-3
J gene: TRBJ2-1
clone size: .
D gene: TRBD2
CDR3 protein: CARTSAGGLHNEQFF
CDR3 DNA: TGTGCCAGAACTTCGGCGGGAGGACTCCACAATGAGCAGTTCTTC

CDR3 length: 14
V gene: TRBV27
J gene: TRBJ2-7
clone size: .
D gene: .
CDR3 protein: CASIDRPGAHEQYF
CDR3 DNA: TGTGCCAGCATTGACAGGCCAGGGGCCCACGAGCAGTACTTC

CDR3 length: 15
V gene: TRBV7-9
J gene: TRBJ2-7
clone size: .
D gene: TRBD2
CDR3 protein: CASSPLAGLSYEQYF
CDR3 DNA: TGTGCCAGCAGCCCCCTAGCGGGCCTCTCCTACGAGCAGTACTTC

CDR3 length: 12
V gene: TRBV11-2
J gene: TRBJ2-1
clone size: .
D gene: .
CDR3 protein: CASSSGAPRQFF
CDR3 DNA: TGTGCCAGCAGCTCCGGGGCACCGCGGCAGTTCTTC

CDR3 length: 13
V gene: TRBV5-1
J gene: TRBJ1-2
clone size: .
D gene: .
CDR3 protein: CASSFYGVYGYTF
CDR3 DNA: TGCGCCAGCAGCTTTTACGGGGTCTATGGCTACACCTTC

CDR3 length: 17
V gene: TRBV11-3
J gene: TRBJ2-2
clone size: .
D gene: TRBD1
CDR3 protein: CASSPGVGTGFTGELFF
CDR3 DNA: TGTGCCAGCAGTCCAGGGGTCGGGACAGGGTTCACCGGGGAGCTGTTTTTT

CDR3 length: 16
V gene: TRBV9
J gene: TRBJ2-6
clone size: .
D gene: .
CDR3 protein: CASSWEGASGANVLTF
CDR3 DNA: TGTGCCAGCAGCTGGGAGGGGGCGTCTGGGGCCAACGTCCTGACTTTC

CDR3 length: 15
V gene: TRBV6-5
J gene: TRBJ1-4
clone size: .
D gene: TRBD1
CDR3 protein: CASRWAQGASEKLFF
CDR3 DNA: TGTGCCAGCAGATGGGCCCAGGGGGCTTCGGAAAAACTGTTTTTT

CDR3 length: 13
V gene: TRBV10-2
J gene: TRBJ2-1
clone size: .
D gene: .
CDR3 protein: CASTSSEVYEQFF
CDR3 DNA: TGCGCCAGCACGTCTAGTGAGGTGTATGAGCAGTTCTTC

CDR3 length: 15
V gene: TRBV25-1
J gene: TRBJ1-4
clone size: .
D gene: TRBD1
CDR3 protein: CASSEFAGGTVKLFF
CDR3 DNA: TGTGCCAGCAGTGAATTCGCAGGGGGGACGGTAAAACTGTTTTTT

CDR3 length: 18
V gene: TRBV7-2
J gene: TRBJ1-3
clone size: .
D gene: .
CDR3 protein: CASSLGLRGYPSGNTIYF
CDR3 DNA: TGTGCCAGCAGCTTAGGTCTCCGAGGGTATCCTTCTGGAAACACCATATATTTT

CDR3 length: 15
V gene: TRBV10-3
J gene: TRBJ2-3
clone size: .
D gene: .
CDR3 protein: CAISGVRQNTDTQYF
CDR3 DNA: TGTGCCATCAGTGGAGTCCGACAGAACACAGATACGCAGTATTTT

CDR3 length: 15
V gene: TRBV10-3
J gene: TRBJ1-1
clone size: .
D gene: .
CDR3 protein: CAISEYPGDSSEAFF
CDR3 DNA: TGTGCCATCAGTGAGTACCCGGGAGATTCATCTGAAGCTTTCTTT